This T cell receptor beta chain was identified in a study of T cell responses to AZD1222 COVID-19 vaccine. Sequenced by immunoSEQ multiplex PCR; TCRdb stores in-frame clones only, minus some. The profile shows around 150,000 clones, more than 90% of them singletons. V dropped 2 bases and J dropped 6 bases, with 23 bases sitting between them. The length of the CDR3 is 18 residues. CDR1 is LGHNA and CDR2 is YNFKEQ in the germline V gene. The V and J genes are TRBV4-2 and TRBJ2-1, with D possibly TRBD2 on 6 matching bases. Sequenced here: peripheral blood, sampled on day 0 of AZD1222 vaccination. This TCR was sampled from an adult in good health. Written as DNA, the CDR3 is TGTGCCAGCAGCCAAACCCCCACCGGGACTCTCCTAGGCAATGAGCAGTTCTTC. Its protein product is CASSQTPTGTLLGNEQFF.